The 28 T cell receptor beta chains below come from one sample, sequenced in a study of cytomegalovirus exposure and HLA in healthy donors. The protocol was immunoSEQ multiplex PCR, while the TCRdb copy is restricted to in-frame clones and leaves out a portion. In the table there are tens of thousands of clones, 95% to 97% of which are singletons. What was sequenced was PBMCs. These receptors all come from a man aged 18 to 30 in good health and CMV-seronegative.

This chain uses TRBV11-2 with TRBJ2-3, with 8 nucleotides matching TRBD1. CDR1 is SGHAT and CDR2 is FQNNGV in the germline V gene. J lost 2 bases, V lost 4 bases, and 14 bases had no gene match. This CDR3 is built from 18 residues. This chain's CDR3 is CASSSSAGQVRNTDTQYF. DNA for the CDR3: TGTGCCAGCAGCTCTAGTGCGGGACAGGTTCGGAACACAGATACGCAGTATTTT.

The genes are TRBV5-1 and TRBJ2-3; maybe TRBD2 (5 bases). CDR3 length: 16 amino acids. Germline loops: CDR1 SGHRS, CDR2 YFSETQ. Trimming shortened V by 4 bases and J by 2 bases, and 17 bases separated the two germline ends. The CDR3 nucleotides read TGCGCCAGCAGCCCCAGGAAGAGCGGACCCACAGATACGCAGTATTTT. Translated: CASSPRKSGPTDTQYF. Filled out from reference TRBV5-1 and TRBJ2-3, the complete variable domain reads KAGVTQTPRYLIKTRGQQVTLSCSPISGHRSVSWYQQTPGQGLQFLFEYFSETQRNKGNFPGRFSGRQFSNSRSEMNVSTLELGDSALYLCASSPRKSGPTDTQYFGPGTRLTVL.

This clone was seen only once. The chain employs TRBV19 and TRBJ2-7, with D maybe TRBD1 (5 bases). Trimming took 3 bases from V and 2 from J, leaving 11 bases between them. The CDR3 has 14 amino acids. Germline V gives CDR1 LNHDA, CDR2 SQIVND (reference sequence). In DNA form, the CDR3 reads TGTGCCAGTAGTATGGGGCGTATTCCCTACGAGCAGTACTTC. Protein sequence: CASSMGRIPYEQYF.

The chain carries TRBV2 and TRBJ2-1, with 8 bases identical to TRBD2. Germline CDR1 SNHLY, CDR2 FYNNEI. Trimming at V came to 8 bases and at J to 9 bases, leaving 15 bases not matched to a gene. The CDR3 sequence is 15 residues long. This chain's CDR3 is CASLNGRAYDGEQFF. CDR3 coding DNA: TGTGCCAGCCTTAACGGGAGGGCCTATGATGGTGAGCAGTTCTTC.

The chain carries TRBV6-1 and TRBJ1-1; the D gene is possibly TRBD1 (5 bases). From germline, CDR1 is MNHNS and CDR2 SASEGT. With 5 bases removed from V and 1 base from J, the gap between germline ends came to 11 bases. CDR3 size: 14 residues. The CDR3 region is CASSSRVGNTEAFF. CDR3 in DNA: TGTGCCAGCAGTAGCAGGGTAGGGAACACTGAAGCTTTCTTT.

CDR3 sequence: CASNDGTGRSPDTQYF. CDR3 nucleotides: TGTGCCAGCAACGACGGGACCGGGAGGTCCCCAGATACGCAGTATTTT. V is TRBV7-8 and J is TRBJ2-3, with 7 bases lining up with TRBD2. The trim removed 7 bases at V and 4 bases at J, leaving 14 bases unmatched. Germline loops: CDR1 SGHVS, CDR2 FQNEAQ. This CDR3 has 16 residues. The complete variable domain, with remaining parts taken from reference TRBV7-8 and TRBJ2-3, reads GAGVSQSPRYKVAKRGQDVALRCDPISGHVSLFWYQQALGQGPEFLTYFQNEAQLDKSGLPSDRFFAERPEGSVSTLKIQRTQQEDSAVYLCASNDGTGRSPDTQYFGPGTRLTVL.

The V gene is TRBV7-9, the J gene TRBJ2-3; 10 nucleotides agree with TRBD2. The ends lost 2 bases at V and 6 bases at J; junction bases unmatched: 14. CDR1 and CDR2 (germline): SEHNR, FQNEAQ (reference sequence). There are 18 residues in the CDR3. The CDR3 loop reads CASSLIVRLAGRRDTQYF. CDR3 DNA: TGTGCCAGCAGCTTAATTGTTAGACTAGCGGGTAGAAGGGATACGCAGTATTTT.

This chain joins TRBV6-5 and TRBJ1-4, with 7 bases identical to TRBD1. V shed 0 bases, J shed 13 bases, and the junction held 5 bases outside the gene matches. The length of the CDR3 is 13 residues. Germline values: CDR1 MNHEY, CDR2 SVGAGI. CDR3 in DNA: TGTGCCAGCAGTTACTCGACAGGGTTTTCACTGTTTTTT. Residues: CASSYSTGFSLFF.

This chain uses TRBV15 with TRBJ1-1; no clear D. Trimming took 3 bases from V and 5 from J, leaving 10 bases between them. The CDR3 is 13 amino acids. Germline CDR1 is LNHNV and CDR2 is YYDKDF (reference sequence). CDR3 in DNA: TGTGCCACCAGCAGCCTACGAGGGACTGAAGCTTTCTTT. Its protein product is CATSSLRGTEAFF.

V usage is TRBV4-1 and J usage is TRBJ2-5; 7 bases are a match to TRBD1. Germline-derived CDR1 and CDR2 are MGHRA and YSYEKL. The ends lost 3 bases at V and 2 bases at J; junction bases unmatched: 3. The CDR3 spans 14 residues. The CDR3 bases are TGCGCCAGCAGCCAGCCGGGACAGCAAGAGACCCAGTACTTC. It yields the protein CASSQPGQQETQYF.

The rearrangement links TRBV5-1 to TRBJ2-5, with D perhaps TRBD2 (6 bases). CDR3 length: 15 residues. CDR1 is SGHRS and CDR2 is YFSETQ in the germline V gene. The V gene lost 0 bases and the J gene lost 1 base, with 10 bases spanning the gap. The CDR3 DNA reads TGCGCCAGCAGCTTGGACGGCGGGACCCAAGAGACCCAGTACTTC. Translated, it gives CASSLDGGTQETQYF.

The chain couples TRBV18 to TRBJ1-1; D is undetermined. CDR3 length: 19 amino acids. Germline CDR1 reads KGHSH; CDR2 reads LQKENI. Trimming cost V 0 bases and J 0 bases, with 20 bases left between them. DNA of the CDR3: TGTGCCAGCTCACCACCAAATAACGATCTTGGTAAGCTGAACACTGAAGCTTTCTTT. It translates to CASSPPNNDLGKLNTEAFF.

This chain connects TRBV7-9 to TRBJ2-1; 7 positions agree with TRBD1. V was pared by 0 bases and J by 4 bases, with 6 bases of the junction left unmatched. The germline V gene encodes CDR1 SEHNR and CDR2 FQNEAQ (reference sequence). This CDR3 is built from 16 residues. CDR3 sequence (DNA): TGTGCCAGCAGCTTAGCACCGACAGGGTCTTACAATGAGCAGTTCTTC. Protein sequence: CASSLAPTGSYNEQFF.

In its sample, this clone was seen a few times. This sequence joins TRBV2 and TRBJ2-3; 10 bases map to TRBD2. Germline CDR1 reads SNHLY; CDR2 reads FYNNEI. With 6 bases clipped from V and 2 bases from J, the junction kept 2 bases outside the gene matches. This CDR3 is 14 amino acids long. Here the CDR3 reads CASRLAGDTDTQYF. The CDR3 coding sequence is TGTGCCAGCAGGCTAGCGGGAGACACAGATACGCAGTATTTT.

The DNA for the CDR3 is TGTGCCAGCAGTCCAACCAGGGGGTCCTACAATGAGCAGTTCTTC. This encodes CASSPTRGSYNEQFF. The chain employs TRBV28 and TRBJ2-1, with 7 positions matching TRBD1. The CDR3 sequence is 15 residues long. Germline values: CDR1 MDHEN, CDR2 SYDVKM. V shed 5 bases, J shed 1 base, and the junction held 5 bases outside the gene matches.

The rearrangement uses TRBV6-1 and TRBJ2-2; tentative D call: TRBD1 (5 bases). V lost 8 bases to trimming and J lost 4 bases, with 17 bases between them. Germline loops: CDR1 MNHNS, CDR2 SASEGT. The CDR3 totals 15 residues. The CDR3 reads CASADVRTTTGELFF. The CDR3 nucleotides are TGTGCCAGCGCCGACGTTCGGACAACCACCGGGGAGCTGTTTTTT.

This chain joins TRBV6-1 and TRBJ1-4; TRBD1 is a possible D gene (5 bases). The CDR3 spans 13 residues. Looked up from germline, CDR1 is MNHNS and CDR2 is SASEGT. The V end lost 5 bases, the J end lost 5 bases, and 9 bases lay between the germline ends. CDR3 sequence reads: CASSKQENEKLFF. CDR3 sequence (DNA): TGTGCCAGCAGTAAACAGGAGAATGAAAAACTGTTTTTT.

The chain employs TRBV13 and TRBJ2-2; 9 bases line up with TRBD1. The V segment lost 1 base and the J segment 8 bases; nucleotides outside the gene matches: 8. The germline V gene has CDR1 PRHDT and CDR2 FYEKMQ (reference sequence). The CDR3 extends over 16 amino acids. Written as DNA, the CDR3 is TGTGCCAGCAGCTTAGATACAGGGGGCGAATCGGGGGAGCTGTTTTTT. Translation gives CASSLDTGGESGELFF.

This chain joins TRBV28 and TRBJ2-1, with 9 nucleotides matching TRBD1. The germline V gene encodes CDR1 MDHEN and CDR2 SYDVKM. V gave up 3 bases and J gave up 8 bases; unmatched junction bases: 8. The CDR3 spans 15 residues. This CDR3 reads CASSLAGQGIYEQFF. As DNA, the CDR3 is TGTGCCAGCAGTTTGGCGGGACAGGGTATCTATGAGCAGTTCTTC.

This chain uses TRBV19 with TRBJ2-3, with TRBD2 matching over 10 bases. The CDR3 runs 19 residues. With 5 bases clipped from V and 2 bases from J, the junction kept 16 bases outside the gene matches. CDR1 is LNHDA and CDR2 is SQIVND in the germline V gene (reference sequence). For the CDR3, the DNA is TGTGCCAGTAGTTCCTCGGGACACCAAGCGGGAGGGCCCACAGATACGCAGTATTTT. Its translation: CASSSSGHQAGGPTDTQYF.

The CDR3 region is CASSADRGNWVTEAFF. CDR3 coding DNA: TGTGCCAGCAGCGCGGACAGGGGAAATTGGGTCACTGAAGCTTTCTTT. The genes are TRBV7-9 and TRBJ1-1, with TRBD1 identical over 9 bases. J was trimmed by 4 bases and V by 5 bases; bases with no gene match: 11. CDR3 size: 16 residues. The V gene's germline CDR1 is SEHNR and CDR2 FQNEAQ (reference sequence).

CDR3 residues: CASSLGQMSSTDTQYF. DNA of the CDR3: TGCGCCAGCAGCTTGGGTCAGATGTCTAGCACAGATACGCAGTATTTT. The V gene is TRBV5-1, the J gene TRBJ2-3; D not certain. V gave up 0 bases and J gave up 0 bases, with 11 bases separating them. The CDR3 sequence is 16 residues long. CDR1 SGHRS and CDR2 YFSETQ come from the germline V gene.

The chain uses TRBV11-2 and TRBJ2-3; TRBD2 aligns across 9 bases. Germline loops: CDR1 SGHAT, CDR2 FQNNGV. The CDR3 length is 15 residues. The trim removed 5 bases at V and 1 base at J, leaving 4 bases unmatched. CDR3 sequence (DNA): TGTGCCAGCAGCACTCGACTAGCGGGCACAGATACGCAGTATTTT. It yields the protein CASSTRLAGTDTQYF.

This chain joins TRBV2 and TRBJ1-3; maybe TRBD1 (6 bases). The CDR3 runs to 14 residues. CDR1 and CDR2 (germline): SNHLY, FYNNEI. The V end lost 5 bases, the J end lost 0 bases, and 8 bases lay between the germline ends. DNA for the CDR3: TGTGCCAGCAGTCCGGGACACTCTGGAAACACCATATATTTT. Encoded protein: CASSPGHSGNTIYF. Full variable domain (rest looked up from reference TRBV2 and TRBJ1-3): EPEVTQTPSHQVTQMGQEVILRCVPISNHLYFYWYRQILGQKVEFLVSFYNNEISEKSEIFDDQFSVERPDGSNFTLKIRSTKLEDSAMYFCASSPGHSGNTIYFGEGSWLTVV.

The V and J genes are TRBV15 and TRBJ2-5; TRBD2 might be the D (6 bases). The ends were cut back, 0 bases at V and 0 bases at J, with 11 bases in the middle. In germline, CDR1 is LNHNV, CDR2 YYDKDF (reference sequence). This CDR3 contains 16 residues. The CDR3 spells CATSREVGGYQETQYF. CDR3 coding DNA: TGTGCCACCAGCAGAGAAGTTGGGGGGTACCAAGAGACCCAGTACTTC.

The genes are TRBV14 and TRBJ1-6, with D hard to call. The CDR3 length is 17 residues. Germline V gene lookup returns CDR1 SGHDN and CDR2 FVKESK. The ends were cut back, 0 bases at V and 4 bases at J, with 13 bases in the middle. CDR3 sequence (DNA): TGTGCCAGCAGCCAAGACCCTAAATCTTCATATAATTCACCCCTCCACTTT. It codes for CASSQDPKSSYNSPLHF.

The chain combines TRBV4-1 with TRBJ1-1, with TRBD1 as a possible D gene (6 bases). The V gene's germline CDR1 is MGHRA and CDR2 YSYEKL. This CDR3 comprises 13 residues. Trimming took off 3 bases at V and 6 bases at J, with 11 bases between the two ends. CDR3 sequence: CASSHTGYSEAFF. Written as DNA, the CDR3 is TGCGCCAGCAGCCATACAGGGTACTCTGAAGCTTTCTTT.

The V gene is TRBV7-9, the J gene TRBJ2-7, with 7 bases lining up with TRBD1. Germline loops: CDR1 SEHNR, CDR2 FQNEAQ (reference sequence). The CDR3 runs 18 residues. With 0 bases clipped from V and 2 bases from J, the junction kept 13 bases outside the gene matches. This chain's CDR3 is CASSLAGQIFSTPYEQYF. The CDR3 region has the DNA TGTGCCAGCAGCTTAGCGGGACAGATTTTCTCCACTCCCTACGAGCAGTACTTC.